Sequencing of this T cell receptor beta chain was carried out in a study of brain T cells in children with intractable seizures. V was clipped by 5 bases and J by 2 bases, with 17 bases between them. The germline CDR1 and CDR2 sequences are SGHNT and YYREEE (reference sequence). CDR3 length equals 16 residues. Clones were sequenced by immunoSEQ multiplex PCR, and TCRdb holds only the in-frame ones, with some missing. This repertoire shows 62,000 or so clones, roughly 95% found once; its top ten account for 0.3% to 0.4%. The rearrangement uses TRBV5-4 and TRBJ2-1; the D is unclear. This TCR came from a boy under two years old with focal cortical dysplasia and intractable seizures. Material: peripheral blood, obtained at surgery. CDR3 nucleotides: TGTGCCAGCAGACCGCGCGGAGTATACACCTACAATGAGCAGTTCTTC. It yields the protein CASRPRGVYTYNEQFF.